This T cell receptor beta chain was sequenced for a study of blood T cell repertoires in COVID-19. The CDR3 sequence is 15 residues long. The germline gives CDR1 SGHRS, CDR2 YFSETQ. V shed 1 base and J 0 bases; nucleotides not matched to a gene: 1. Sequencing used immunoSEQ multiplex PCR; TCRdb keeps in-frame clones, though not all of them. The repertoire has some 27,000 clones, under 80% of them found once; the top ten carry approximately 41%. The J gene is TRBJ2-3, the V gene TRBV5-1; 8 bases line up with TRBD2. The TCR sequence derives from a man aged 70-80 years with acute or convalescent COVID-19. The sequencing sample was made of peripheral blood. In nucleotides, the CDR3 is TGCGCCAGCAGCTTGCCTAGCGGGAGCACAGATACGCAGTATTTT. As protein: CASSLPSGSTDTQYF.